This TCR beta chain was found in a study of T-cell memory formation after mild COVID-19. Germline V CDR1 and CDR2: LNHDA, SQIVND (reference sequence). V was trimmed by 10 bases and J by 7 bases, leaving 17 bases between them. The CDR3 extends over 13 amino acids. TCR alpha and TCR beta cDNA libraries carrying sample barcodes and UMIs came from 5'RACE with constant-segment primers. TCRdb reanalysed the 5' RACE reads using MiXCR and keeps one entry per CDR3 protein. This sample has roughly 620,000 distinct CDR3 sequences, with more than 15% found just once. V and J are TRBV19 and TRBJ1-5; unclear D gene. The source of this sequence is an adult woman who had mild COVID-19 (a few samples of this study predate the infection). Cell type and time point are not known. Sequenced material: PBMCs or a T cell subset sorted from them (not recorded which). CDR3: CATTGRFTQPQHF. The CDR3 DNA is TGTGCCACAACGGGTCGCTTCACCCAGCCCCAGCATTTT. The entire variable domain, with the rest obtained from reference TRBV19 and TRBJ1-5, is as follows: DGGITQSPKYLFRKEGQNVTLSCEQNLNHDAMYWYRQDPGQGLRLIYYSQIVNDFQKGDIAEGYSVSREKKESFPLTVTSAQKNPTAFYLCATTGRFTQPQHFGDGTRLSIL.